These 20 T cell receptor beta chains came from one sample sequenced in a study of blood T cell repertoires in COVID-19 (TCRdb year 2020). The protocol used for the library was the immunoSEQ multiplex PCR assay. Here the immuneACCESS table is served through TCRdb, limited to in-frame sequences with V and J called. Missing clones are a known gap in these copies; in checked studies unresolved V genes cover under half, and the rest lacks a known reason. In this sample the table shows under 200,000 clones, around 87% of which occur a single time. The ten most abundant clones make up roughly 2.5% of the sample. The sequencing sample was made of peripheral blood. These receptor sequences come from a man aged 40-50 years with active or convalescent COVID-19.

Concerning this clone itself: The junction departs from germline at one end; a sequencing error may be responsible. The V and J genes are TRBV7-7 and TRBJ1-3, with 8 bases fitting TRBD1. The CDR3 is 12 amino acids. Germline assignment: CDR1 SSHAT and CDR2 FNYEAQ (reference sequence). The CDR3 here is CASSSDRVTIYF. CDR3 DNA sequence: TGTGCTAGCAGCTCGGACAGGGTCACCATATATTTT.

This rearrangement joins TRBV25-1 to TRBJ2-6; D call uncertain. Trimming removed 4 bases from V and 0 bases from J, with 7 bases in between. Germline values: CDR1 MGHDK, CDR2 SYGVNS. This CDR3 has 15 residues. CDR3 sequence reads: CASSVGSSGANVLTF. CDR3 in DNA: TGTGCCAGCAGTGTGGGCTCCTCTGGGGCCAACGTCCTGACTTTC. The whole variable domain, remainder taken from reference TRBV25-1 and TRBJ2-6, is EADIYQTPRYLVIGTGKKITLECSQTMGHDKMYWYQQDPGMELHLIHYSYGVNSTEKGDLSSESTVSRIRTEHFPLTLESARPSHTSQYLCASSVGSSGANVLTFGAGSRLTVL.

The chain employs TRBV15 and TRBJ1-6; 7 bases line up with TRBD1. The germline V gene encodes CDR1 LNHNV and CDR2 YYDKDF (reference sequence). The CDR3 sequence is 14 residues long. After removal of 5 bases from V and 7 bases from J, the junction contained 5 bases not matched to a gene. Here the CDR3 DNA reads TGTGCCACCAGCGGAGGGGGCTACAATTCACCCCTCCACTTT. This codes for CATSGGGYNSPLHF.

The gene calls are TRBV7-2 and TRBJ2-1, with TRBD2 identical over 16 bases. The CDR3 extends over 17 amino acids. After removal of 8 bases from V and 9 bases from J, the junction contained 13 bases not matched to a gene. Germline-derived CDR1 and CDR2 are SGHTA and FQGNSA. The CDR3 DNA is TGTGCCAGCCGGGGACTAGCGGGGGGGACCAGGTACGGTGAGCAGTTCTTC. Its translation is CASRGLAGGTRYGEQFF.

This clone has a handful of counts. V is TRBV27 and J is TRBJ2-6; D remains unclear. The germline CDR1 and CDR2 sequences are MNHEY and SMNVEV (reference sequence). The CDR3 loop spans 17 amino acids. The V end lost 2 bases, the J end lost 2 bases, and 13 bases lay between the germline ends. The CDR3 DNA reads TGTGCCAGCAGTTTAGTCGGCCTTGAGGCTGGGGCCAACGTCCTGACTTTC. Its protein is CASSLVGLEAGANVLTF.

This rearrangement joins TRBV28 to TRBJ1-6; 9 bases agree with TRBD1. V lost 5 bases and J lost 10; bases outside the gene matches: 12. Germline assignment: CDR1 MDHEN and CDR2 SYDVKM. This CDR3 has 16 residues. In DNA, the CDR3 is TGTGCCAGCAGTCCCCCCCGGACAGGGGCTGGATCACCCCTCCACTTT. Its protein is CASSPPRTGAGSPLHF.

The CDR3: CATSRDGFLGAKNLETQYF. CDR3 in DNA: TGTGCCACCAGCAGAGATGGTTTTTTGGGGGCCAAAAATTTGGAGACCCAGTACTTC. This chain uses TRBV15 with TRBJ2-5, with D perhaps TRBD1 (6 bases). Germline CDR1 and CDR2: LNHNV and YYDKDF (reference sequence). V dropped 0 bases and J dropped 5 bases, with 25 bases sitting between them. This CDR3 is 19 amino acids long.

This chain links TRBV5-1 with TRBJ2-5; a weak D match, TRBD2 (7 bases). The V and J ends lost 1 base and 4 bases respectively, with 17 bases between them. The CDR3 has 16 residues. From germline, CDR1 is SGHRS and CDR2 YFSETQ. CDR3 DNA: TGCGCCAGCAGCTTGAATCTGCGGGGGCGCGGAGAGACCCAGTACTTC. As protein: CASSLNLRGRGETQYF. Supplemented by reference TRBV5-1 and TRBJ2-5, the full variable domain reads KAGVTQTPRYLIKTRGQQVTLSCSPISGHRSVSWYQQTPGQGLQFLFEYFSETQRNKGNFPGRFSGRQFSNSRSEMNVSTLELGDSALYLCASSLNLRGRGETQYFGPGTRLLVL.

V gene TRBV30 combines with J gene TRBJ2-5, with a tentative D call TRBD2 (5 bases). The germline V gene encodes CDR1 GTSNPN and CDR2 SVGIG (reference sequence). The CDR3 loop spans 15 amino acids. Trimming left V 2 bases short and J 3 bases short, with 16 bases between. CDR3 loop: CAWSCRASSEETQYF. In nucleotides, the CDR3 is TGTGCCTGGAGTTGTAGGGCTAGCTCGGAAGAGACCCAGTACTTC. The full variable domain, completed using reference TRBV30 and TRBJ2-5, is SQTIHQWPATLVQPVGSPLSLECTVEGTSNPNLYWYRQAAGRGLQLLFYSVGIGQISSEVPQNLSASRPQDRQFILSSKKLLLSDSGFYLCAWSCRASSEETQYFGPGTRLLVL.

This clone has a handful of counts. The J gene is TRBJ1-5, the V gene TRBV5-5, with a possible D match to TRBD1 (5 bases). Germline lookup yields CDR1 SGHKS and CDR2 YYEKEE (reference sequence). The CDR3 is made up of 16 amino acids. V lost 4 bases and J lost 4, with 18 bases in between. This CDR3 is CASSLGTERWNQPQHF. In DNA, the CDR3 is TGTGCCAGCAGCCTGGGGACTGAGCGTTGGAATCAGCCCCAGCATTTT. Supplemented by reference TRBV5-5 and TRBJ1-5, the full variable domain reads DAGVTQSPTHLIKTRGQQVTLRCSPISGHKSVSWYQQVLGQGPQFIFQYYEKEERGRGNFPDRFSARQFPNYSSELNVNALLLGDSALYLCASSLGTERWNQPQHFGDGTRLSIL.

The gene calls are TRBV4-1 and TRBJ2-1; 14 bases fit TRBD2. Germline loops: CDR1 MGHRA, CDR2 YSYEKL. This CDR3 is 15 amino acids long. After removal of 1 base from V and 10 bases from J, the junction contained 3 bases not matched to a gene. CDR3 nucleotides: TGCGCCAGCAGCCAAGGGTGGACTAGCGGGGGGGAGCAGTTCTTC. This sequence encodes CASSQGWTSGGEQFF.

The V and J genes are TRBV19 and TRBJ2-2; no clear D. Germline V CDR1 and CDR2: LNHDA, SQIVND (reference sequence). CDR3 length: 13 amino acids. The germline V and J ends were trimmed by 7 bases and 0 bases, with 6 bases remaining between them. The CDR3 DNA follows: TGTGCCAGTAATTTAGCGAACACCGGGGAGCTGTTTTTT. Its translation: CASNLANTGELFF. Complete variable domain (other parts from reference TRBV19 and TRBJ2-2): DGGITQSPKYLFRKEGQNVTLSCEQNLNHDAMYWYRQDPGQGLRLIYYSQIVNDFQKGDIAEGYSVSREKKESFPLTVTSAQKNPTAFYLCASNLANTGELFFGEGSRLTVL.

V and J are TRBV29-1 and TRBJ2-3; a possible D gene is TRBD1 (6 bases). Germline-derived CDR1 and CDR2 are SQVTM and ANQGSEA. The CDR3 consists of 13 residues. V gave up 6 bases and J gave up 2 bases, with 12 bases separating them. CDR3 amino acids: CSVAGTITDTQYF. The CDR3 nucleotides read TGCAGCGTGGCCGGGACAATCACAGATACGCAGTATTTT.

This rearrangement joins TRBV4-1 to TRBJ2-2; tentatively, D is TRBD2 (6 bases). CDR3 length: 15 amino acids. Trimming stripped 1 base from V and 5 bases from J, with 11 bases between. Germline V CDR1 and CDR2: MGHRA, YSYEKL. The CDR3 sequence is CASSQGRGRTGELFF. CDR3 DNA sequence: TGCGCCAGCAGCCAAGGGAGGGGAAGAACCGGGGAGCTGTTTTTT.

The chain uses TRBV6-5 and TRBJ2-5, with 8 bases lining up with TRBD2. The CDR3 has 15 residues. J lost 2 bases, V lost 6 bases, and 8 bases had no gene match. The germline gives CDR1 MNHEY, CDR2 SVGAGI. The CDR3 sequence is CASRSSGGVQETQYF. The CDR3 DNA reads TGTGCCAGCAGATCGAGCGGGGGAGTTCAAGAGACCCAGTACTTC.

J is TRBJ1-2 and V is TRBV15, with TRBD1 identical over 7 bases. The V and J ends lost 5 bases and 1 base, in that order; junction bases with no gene match: 7. Per germline, CDR1 LNHNV and CDR2 YYDKDF (reference sequence). The CDR3 consists of 15 residues. CDR3 sequence reads: CATSGETGFNYGYTF. Here the CDR3 DNA reads TGTGCCACCAGCGGGGAGACAGGGTTTAACTATGGCTACACCTTC.

This chain joins TRBV28 and TRBJ1-6; the D is unclear. CDR3 length: 12 residues. CDR1 is MDHEN, CDR2 SYDVKM, per germline. Deletions cut 3 bases from V and 8 bases from J, with 5 bases between. The CDR3 spells CASSLRDSPLHF. The CDR3 region has the DNA TGTGCCAGCAGTTTGCGGGATTCACCCCTCCACTTT.

The chain employs TRBV9 and TRBJ1-5; 7 positions match TRBD1. This CDR3 spans 14 amino acids. Germline CDR1 SGDLS, CDR2 YYNGEE. J lost 6 bases, V lost 0 bases, and 3 bases had no gene match. The CDR3 is CASSVGQGVQPQHF. The CDR3 DNA sequence: TGTGCCAGCAGCGTAGGGCAGGGGGTTCAGCCCCAGCATTTT. Together with reference TRBV9 and TRBJ1-5, the CDR3 gives the full variable domain: DSGVTQTPKHLITATGQRVTLRCSPRSGDLSVYWYQQSLDQGLQFLIQYYNGEERAKGNILERFSAQQFPDLHSELNLSSLELGDSALYFCASSVGQGVQPQHFGDGTRLSIL.

The chain carries TRBV18 and TRBJ1-2; D is perhaps TRBD1 (6 bases). Germline V CDR1 and CDR2: KGHSH, LQKENI. V lost 3 bases and J lost 2, with 10 bases in between. There are 14 residues in the CDR3. The CDR3 is CASSPQGRNYGYTF. The DNA of the CDR3 is TGTGCCAGCTCACCGCAGGGGCGGAACTATGGCTACACCTTC.

CDR3 coding DNA: TGTGCCAGCAGCTTATATCCTAGCGGGGGGGCGGACACCGGGGAGCTGTTTTTT. The encoded protein is CASSLYPSGGADTGELFF. The chain combines TRBV7-2 with TRBJ2-2; 12 bases map to TRBD2. Germline assignment: CDR1 SGHTA and CDR2 FQGNSA. V lost 2 bases and J lost 3; bases outside the gene matches: 7. The CDR3 loop spans 18 amino acids.